The T cell receptor beta chain under discussion was sequenced for a study of CD8+ T cells in alopecia areata. Study at large: Twice a day, 5 to 10 mg of oral tofacitinib was administered to treated patients. It was 6 to 18 months of tofacitinib, and then there were 6 months off drug. Whole-study findings and limits: Clonality was higher in lesional than normal scalp, especially in alopecia totalis/universalis.

It was cDNA, reverse transcribed from extracted RNA, that served as the sequencing template. TCRdb keeps only in-frame clones here, not all; method: immunoSEQ multiplex PCR. The sample lists about 190,000 clones, around 56% occurring once. This clone was seen only a few times. Its antigen is unknown. Noted treatment: oral pan-JAK inhibitor, 5-10 mg twice daily. This material consisted of CD4+ T cells sorted from blood, taken at week 4, from a patient treated with tofacitinib. This TCR was recovered from a human donor with alopecia areata.

The CDR3 DNA reads as TGTGCCAGCAGCTTGAGGCTAGCGGGAGGGGAGGAGCAGTTCTTC. This translates into CASSLRLAGGEEQFF. V gene TRBV5-6 combines with J gene TRBJ2-1; TRBD2 matches at 12 bases. CDR1 and CDR2 from the germline V gene are SGHDT and YYEEEE. The CDR3 loop spans 15 amino acids. The ends lost 1 base at V and 10 bases at J; junction bases unmatched: 6.